The text below deals with one TCR beta chain. This entry is derived from a study of blood T cell repertoires in COVID-19. Turning to the study itself: From the United States, Italy and Spain came samples of acute and convalescent COVID-19. From T cells, B-cell-depleted T cells, or PBMCs came the material, which was cDNA or gDNA.

Source study methods: Amplification of reference gene primers provided the estimated nucleated cell counts. Method: immunoSEQ multiplex PCR; TCRdb's copy keeps in-frame clones and lacks some. V, J and clone size are those of that table, while D and trimming were read from the DNA. The sample holds roughly 250,000 clones, over 65% seen once. The CDR3 runs to 19 residues. Trimming took 5 bases from V and 6 from J, leaving 31 bases between them. The V gene's germline CDR1 is SEHNR and CDR2 FQNEAQ (reference sequence). Sequencing was done on a sample of peripheral blood. The TCR was taken from a woman over 75 with acute or convalescent COVID-19. This rearrangement joins TRBV7-9 to TRBJ1-1; D is uncertain. Here the CDR3 DNA reads TGTGCCAGCAGCGCATGGACCACGCGGGGTGTGTTAGGTACTCCTGAAGCTTTCTTT. It encodes CASSAWTTRGVLGTPEAFF.